The 9 T cell receptor beta chains listed next were all sequenced from one sample in a study of T cell changes during pregnancy in multiple sclerosis. Data came from immunoSEQ multiplex PCR; TCRdb stores just in-frame clones and leaves some out. The table includes 20,000 to 25,000 clones, about 90% detected once. The sample consisted of CD8+ T cells from peripheral blood mononuclear cells, taken after pregnancy. These receptors were taken from a female donor with multiple sclerosis, enrolled in a pregnancy study.

The V and J genes are TRBV6-4 and TRBJ1-1; D remains unclear. The CDR3 is 14 residues long. Trimming took off 2 bases at V and 0 bases at J, with 7 bases between the two ends. The germline V gene encodes CDR1 MRHNA and CDR2 SNTAGT. The DNA of the CDR3 is TGTGCCAGCAGTGACGACACCCTGAACACTGAAGCTTTCTTT. The encoded protein is CASSDDTLNTEAFF.

The chain is built from TRBV5-6 and TRBJ2-7; 9 bases align to TRBD2. The trim removed 4 bases at V and 4 bases at J, leaving 6 bases unmatched. In germline, CDR1 is SGHDT, CDR2 YYEEEE. This CDR3 comprises 14 residues. The CDR3 DNA is TGTGCCAGCAGCGGGACTAGCCTCTGGTACGAGCAGTACTTC. Translation: CASSGTSLWYEQYF.

About this clone itself: One end of the junction fails to match germline, which may point to a read error. The V call is TRBV7-8, the J call TRBJ2-7, with TRBD1 identical over 7 bases. This CDR3 has 15 amino acids. CDR1 is SGHVS and CDR2 is FQNEAQ in the germline V gene. The CDR3 DNA sequence: TGTGCCAGCAGCTCGGGACAGCTCTCCTCCCACGAGCAGTACTTC. Its protein is CASSSGQLSSHEQYF.

This clone was observed a handful of times. This sequence joins TRBV10-3 and TRBJ2-7; D might be TRBD2 (6 bases). The CDR3 has 15 residues. With 8 bases removed from V and 1 base from J, the gap between germline ends came to 18 bases. Looked up from germline, CDR1 is ENHRY and CDR2 is SYGVKD. The CDR3 DNA sequence: TGTGCCATCGGTAGGATCCTGGGACTTTCCTACGAGCAGTACTTC. This translates into CAIGRILGLSYEQYF.

The chain has TRBV30 and TRBJ1-2; possibly TRBD1 for D (5 bases). Trimming removed 0 bases from V and 8 bases from J, with 10 bases in between. The CDR3 length is 12 residues. CDR1 and CDR2 (germline): GTSNPN, SVGIG (reference sequence). The CDR3 here is CAWSVLEGGYTF. The CDR3 nucleotides are TGTGCCTGGAGTGTACTGGAGGGGGGCTACACCTTC. The whole variable domain, remainder taken from reference TRBV30 and TRBJ1-2, is SQTIHQWPATLVQPVGSPLSLECTVEGTSNPNLYWYRQAAGRGLQLLFYSVGIGQISSEVPQNLSASRPQDRQFILSSKKLLLSDSGFYLCAWSVLEGGYTFGSGTRLTVV.

V gene TRBV5-4 combines with J gene TRBJ1-2; TRBD1 matches at 10 bases. V lost 3 bases and J lost 3; bases outside the gene matches: 8. CDR1 SGHNT and CDR2 YYREEE come from the germline V gene (reference sequence). CDR3 length equals 16 residues. The CDR3 loop is CASSSLGQGEDYGYTF. In DNA form, the CDR3 reads TGTGCCAGCAGCTCCCTTGGACAGGGGGAGGACTATGGCTACACCTTC. The full variable domain, in which reference TRBV5-4 and TRBJ1-2 provide the parts outside the CDR3, is ETGVTQSPTHLIKTRGQQVTLRCSSQSGHNTVSWYQQALGQGPQFIFQYYREEENGRGNFPPRFSGLQFPNYSSELNVNALELDDSALYLCASSSLGQGEDYGYTFGSGTRLTVV.

As DNA, the CDR3 is TGTGCCAGTAGCCCGACACTAGCGGGCCTCTACGAGCAGTACTTC. Its protein is CASSPTLAGLYEQYF. The J gene is TRBJ2-5, the V gene TRBV19, with 9 positions matching TRBD2. TRBJ2-7 matches the DNA end more closely, so the J call is doubtful. CDR1 and CDR2 (germline): LNHDA, SQIVND (reference sequence). The CDR3 has 15 residues.

The J gene is TRBJ2-7, the V gene TRBV4-1; 9 bases are shared with TRBD1. CDR3 length: 15 residues. CDR1 MGHRA and CDR2 YSYEKL come from the germline V gene. J lost 7 bases, V lost 0 bases, and 7 bases had no gene match. The CDR3 loop is CASSQEGQGRWEQYF. The CDR3 DNA is TGCGCCAGCAGCCAAGAAGGACAGGGGAGGTGGGAGCAGTACTTC.

This chain uses TRBV9 with TRBJ2-5; 10 bases map to TRBD1. The CDR3 covers 17 residues. The junction had 20 bases not matched to a gene; V was cut back by 4 bases and J by 11 bases. Germline CDR1 reads SGDLS; CDR2 reads YYNGEE. The CDR3 DNA follows: TGTGCCAGCAGCAAAGGGACAGGGGAATTTCTCAACGGGGGGCAGTACTTC. Protein sequence: CASSKGTGEFLNGGQYF.